This passage covers 20 T cell receptor beta chains from one sample sequenced in a study of CD8 T cells in ankylosing spondylitis. Which antigens these TCRs recognize remains unknown. Study conclusions and caveats: Characteristic, it appeared, of ankylosing spondylitis blood was a TCR beta motif of several highly homologous variants.

TCRdb ran MiXCR on the 5' RACE reads and lists one entry per CDR3 protein. The sample includes a few hundred thousand distinct CDR3 sequences, 15% to 20% of them seen just once. The sequenced material came from blood, either unsorted or a sorted T cell fraction (not recorded which). The receptors were gathered from a male donor with ankylosing spondylitis.

Only a few counts were recorded for this clonotype. The J gene is TRBJ1-5, the V gene TRBV20-1; D unclear. This CDR3 is 13 amino acids long. Germline assignment: CDR1 DFQATT and CDR2 SNEGSKA (reference sequence). Trimming left V 1 base short and J 0 bases short, with 4 bases between. The CDR3: CSARVDSNQPQHF. The CDR3 nucleotides read TGCAGTGCTAGAGTCGATAGCAATCAGCCCCAGCATTTT.

In its sample, this clonotype was seen a few times. V gene TRBV12-3 or TRBV12-4 combines with J gene TRBJ2-7, with no clear D. The CDR3 is 14 amino acids. Trimming shortened V by 2 bases and J by 4 bases, and 12 bases separated the two germline ends. The CDR3 here is CASSLSSSTYEQYF. In DNA form, the CDR3 reads TGTGCCAGCAGTTTAAGTTCTTCCACATACGAGCAGTACTTC.

The CDR3 here is CASTPAGLATFYEQYF. The CDR3 DNA follows: TGTGCCAGCACCCCGGCGGGACTAGCGACTTTCTACGAGCAGTACTTC. V gene TRBV28 combines with J gene TRBJ2-7, with 10 positions matching TRBD2. The CDR3 has 16 amino acids. The J segment lost 3 bases and the V segment lost 7 bases, leaving 12 bases of the junction unmatched. Germline V gives CDR1 MDHEN, CDR2 SYDVKM.

This chain joins TRBV12-3 or TRBV12-4 and TRBJ1-5; D not certain. CDR3 size: 16 residues. Deletions cut 1 base from V and 2 bases from J, with 12 bases between. CDR3 region: CASSLGAGRRNQPQHF. The CDR3 DNA follows: TGTGCCAGCAGTTTAGGCGCCGGGAGACGCAATCAGCCCCAGCATTTT.

The chain carries TRBV2 and TRBJ2-7; D possibly corresponds to TRBD2 (6 bases). With 8 bases removed from V and 3 bases from J, the gap between germline ends came to 14 bases. CDR1 is SNHLY and CDR2 is FYNNEI in the germline V gene. This CDR3 comprises 13 residues. This CDR3 reads CASGRDSYYEQYF. In nucleotides, the CDR3 is TGTGCCAGCGGGCGGGACTCCTACTACGAGCAGTACTTC.

The rearrangement links TRBV25-1 to TRBJ1-2; D unresolved. This CDR3 region has 13 residues. Germline values: CDR1 MGHDK, CDR2 SYGVNS. V lost 2 bases and J lost 4, with 8 bases in between. As DNA, the CDR3 is TGTGCCAGCAGTGAAGGGCCGAGCTATGGCTACACCTTC. Amino acid sequence: CASSEGPSYGYTF.

The chain has TRBV4-2 and TRBJ2-7; 7 positions agree with TRBD1. Per germline, CDR1 LGHNA and CDR2 YNFKEQ. The CDR3 sequence is 18 residues long. The J segment lost 2 bases and the V segment lost 0 bases, leaving 13 bases of the junction unmatched. CDR3 residues: CASSQESPWDSGTYEQYF. As DNA, the CDR3 is TGTGCCAGCAGCCAAGAATCCCCCTGGGACAGTGGAACCTACGAGCAGTACTTC.

The genes are TRBV11-2 and TRBJ2-5; either TRBD1 or TRBD2 may fit D (5 bases each). The germline V gene encodes CDR1 SGHAT and CDR2 FQNNGV. This CDR3 contains 14 residues. The germline V and J ends were trimmed by 5 bases and 2 bases, with 12 bases remaining between them. The CDR3 loop is CASSPSRVQETQYF. DNA for the CDR3: TGTGCCAGCAGCCCTAGCAGGGTTCAAGAGACCCAGTACTTC.

The chain couples TRBV21-1 to TRBJ1-1; TRBD1, as called in the table, went unchecked against the DNA. TRBV21-1 is labeled a pseudogene. The CDR3 runs to 13 residues. The CDR3 DNA reads TGTGCCAGCAGCGCCCGGACAGGGGCCGGGGCTTTCTTT. It specifies CASSARTGAGAFF.

In its sample, this clonotype was seen a few times. The genes are TRBV6-5 and TRBJ1-2; D is possibly TRBD1 (5 bases). From germline, CDR1 is MNHEY and CDR2 SVGAGI. The ends were cut back, 4 bases at V and 0 bases at J, with 12 bases in the middle. CDR3 size: 15 residues. In DNA form, the CDR3 reads TGTGCCAGCAGTTGGGGGAGGCCAACTAACTATGGCTACACCTTC. It codes for CASSWGRPTNYGYTF.

The chain links TRBV28 to TRBJ2-2, with D tentatively TRBD1 or TRBD2 (5 bases each). Germline V gene sequence: CDR1 MDHEN, CDR2 SYDVKM. Trimming removed 2 bases from V and 5 bases from J, with 12 bases in between. The CDR3 consists of 15 residues. The CDR3 reads CASSLGGIWTGELFF. The CDR3 DNA reads TGTGCCAGCAGTTTAGGGGGTATATGGACCGGGGAGCTGTTTTTT. Supplemented by reference TRBV28 and TRBJ2-2, the full variable domain reads DVKVTQSSRYLVKRTGEKVFLECVQDMDHENMFWYRQDPGLGLRLIYFSYDVKMKEKGDIPEGYSVSREKKERFSLILESASTNQTSMYLCASSLGGIWTGELFFGEGSRLTVL.

The chain joins TRBV7-3 to TRBJ2-2, with D unresolved. The CDR3 has 13 amino acids. Deletions cut 3 bases from V and 11 bases from J, with 13 bases between. Germline V gives CDR1 SGHTA, CDR2 FQGTGA. The CDR3: CASSFTASSELFF. The CDR3 DNA sequence: TGTGCCAGCAGCTTCACCGCCTCATCCGAGCTGTTTTTT.

This clonotype was detected many times. The V call is TRBV20-1, the J call TRBJ2-1; 8 bases fit TRBD2. Losses at the gene ends were 4 bases for V and 8 bases for J; bases not matched to a gene: 13. The germline CDR1 and CDR2 sequences are DFQATT and SNEGSKA (reference sequence). The CDR3 has 15 residues. CDR3 sequence reads: CSAKTGTRGVDEQFF. The DNA of the CDR3 is TGCAGTGCTAAGACCGGGACTAGGGGGGTAGATGAGCAGTTCTTC.

The V call is TRBV4-3, the J call TRBJ2-7; the D gene is possibly TRBD1 (6 bases). V lost 0 bases to trimming and J lost 3 bases, with 15 bases between them. The germline CDR1 and CDR2 sequences are LGHNA and YSLEER. The CDR3 consists of 16 residues. The CDR3 DNA reads as TGCGCCAGCAGCCAAGATAGAGGACAGAAATACTACGAGCAGTACTTC. Protein: CASSQDRGQKYYEQYF.

CDR3 nucleotides: TGTGCCAGCAGCCCGGGACTAGTGGGGGCCCAAGAGACCCAGTACTTC. Translation: CASSPGLVGAQETQYF. This rearrangement joins TRBV11-2 to TRBJ2-5, with 8 bases that match TRBD2. The CDR3 extends over 16 amino acids. CDR1 is SGHAT, CDR2 FQNNGV, per germline. Losses at the gene ends were 5 bases for V and 1 base for J; bases not matched to a gene: 9. Supplemented by reference TRBV11-2 and TRBJ2-5, the full variable domain reads EAGVAQSPRYKIIEKRQSVAFWCNPISGHATLYWYQQILGQGPKLLIQFQNNGVVDDSQLPKDRFSAERLKGVDSTLKIQPAKLEDSAVYLCASSPGLVGAQETQYFGPGTRLLVL.

V usage is TRBV2 and J usage is TRBJ2-3; tentatively, D is TRBD1 (6 bases). Germline assignment: CDR1 SNHLY and CDR2 FYNNEI. The CDR3 covers 14 residues. V gave up 8 bases and J gave up 3 bases, with 15 bases separating them. The CDR3 nucleotides are TGTGCCAGCCGAACAGGGTGGGGAACAGATACGCAGTATTTT. This gives the protein CASRTGWGTDTQYF.

This clonotype was seen ten or more times. The chain joins TRBV3-1 to TRBJ2-7; either TRBD1 or TRBD2 may supply D (5 bases each). The CDR3 loop spans 13 amino acids. Germline V gene data show CDR1 as LGHDT and CDR2 as YNNKEL (reference sequence). Trimming removed 4 bases from V and 4 bases from J, with 11 bases in between. The CDR3 loop reads CASSLLEGYEQYF. CDR3 coding DNA: TGTGCCAGCAGCCTTCTCGAGGGGTACGAGCAGTACTTC.

This clonotype was counted between two and nine times. CDR3 in DNA: TGTGCCAGCAGGACACTAGCGGCCCGCACAGATACGCAGTATTTT. Encoded protein: CASRTLAARTDTQYF. The rearrangement uses TRBV2 and TRBJ2-3, with TRBD2 identical over 8 bases. The junction had 6 bases not matched to a gene; V was cut back by 6 bases and J by 1 base. Germline CDR1 reads SNHLY; CDR2 reads FYNNEI. CDR3 size: 15 residues.

In its sample, this clonotype was seen a few times. The J gene is TRBJ1-4, the V gene TRBV21-1; the listed D gene, TRBD1, was not tested against the DNA. TRBV21-1 is a known pseudogene. This CDR3 spans 14 amino acids. Written as DNA, the CDR3 is TGTGCCAGCAGCAAACCCGGGACACCTGAAAAACTGTTTTTT. Translation: CASSKPGTPEKLFF.

The chain employs TRBV12-3 or TRBV12-4 and TRBJ2-6; a weak D match, TRBD2 (5 bases). This CDR3 contains 15 residues. V lost 3 bases, J lost 3 bases, and 9 bases lay in between. The CDR3 coding sequence is TGTGCCAGCAGTTTTATCGGGGTTGGGGCCAACGTCCTGACTTTC. This codes for CASSFIGVGANVLTF.